This T cell receptor (beta chain) was sequenced for a study of cytomegalovirus exposure and HLA in healthy donors. Both 60 Vbeta primers and 13 Jbeta primers went into the PCR. The assay was immunoSEQ multiplex PCR, and TCRdb's table has in-frame clones only and misses some. Seen here are roughly 200,000 clones, over 9.5% observed once, and the top ten hold about 8%. V lost 3 bases to trimming and J lost 5 bases; unmatched junction nucleotides: 6. Germline loops: CDR1 SGHDT, CDR2 YYEEEE. CDR3 length equals 15 residues. This clonotype was obtained from a middle-aged man in good health and CMV-seropositive. The V and J genes are TRBV5-6 and TRBJ2-7; 12 bases align to TRBD2. Sequencing input: PBMCs. The CDR3 sequence: CASSSLAGGLHEQYF. The CDR3 DNA reads TGTGCCAGCAGCTCGCTAGCGGGGGGGCTCCACGAGCAGTACTTC.